Given below is one T cell receptor beta chain in context. The sample belongs to a study of blood T cell repertoires in COVID-19. Across the study: Acute-phase and convalescent COVID-19 samples originated in the United States, Italy and Spain.

Only in-frame clones appear in the TCRdb table, and some are missing; sequencing was by immunoSEQ multiplex PCR. The table lists over 120,000 clones, about nine tenths of them singletons. The CDR3 consists of 14 residues. The ends lost 3 bases at V and 6 bases at J; junction bases unmatched: 1. The germline gives CDR1 MNHNS, CDR2 SASEGT. The receptor's source is a man aged 50-59 years who had recovered from COVID-19. The V call is TRBV6-1, the J call TRBJ1-5, with 11 positions matching TRBD1. The material sequenced was peripheral blood. CDR3 bases: TGTGCCAGCAGTGAGGGGACAGGGGGTCAGCCCCAGCATTTT. It is translated as CASSEGTGGQPQHF.